This T cell receptor beta chain was profiled in a study of OX40 agonist ivuxolimab in advanced cancers. Study results and limitations: Circulating CD4+ and CD8+ T cells showed clonal expansion by week 6 at 0.1 to 3.0 mg/kg. No antigen was identified for the clonally expanded peripheral T cells.

Germline V CDR1 and CDR2: ENHRY, SYGVKD. Trimming removed 7 bases from V and 0 bases from J; junction bases left unmatched: 5. This CDR3 has 15 residues. Repertoires were generated with immunoSEQ multiplex PCR, while TCRdb's copy carries only in-frame clones and drops some. The sample carries about 61,000 clones, 75% to 90% recorded once. As to this clone: Its specificity is not known.

Anyone with autoimmune disease history or systemic immunosuppression was excluded. V is TRBV10-3 and J is TRBJ1-3; TRBD1 matches at 8 bases. The specimen comprised CD4+ or CD8+ T cells sorted from blood, sampled in a trial of the OX40 agonist ivuxolimab. The sequence was obtained from an adult with an advanced solid tumor such as melanoma, head and neck, liver or kidney cancer. For the CDR3, the DNA is TGTGCCATCATCGCCACAGGGGGCTCTGGAAACACCATATATTTT. As protein: CAIIATGGSGNTIYF.